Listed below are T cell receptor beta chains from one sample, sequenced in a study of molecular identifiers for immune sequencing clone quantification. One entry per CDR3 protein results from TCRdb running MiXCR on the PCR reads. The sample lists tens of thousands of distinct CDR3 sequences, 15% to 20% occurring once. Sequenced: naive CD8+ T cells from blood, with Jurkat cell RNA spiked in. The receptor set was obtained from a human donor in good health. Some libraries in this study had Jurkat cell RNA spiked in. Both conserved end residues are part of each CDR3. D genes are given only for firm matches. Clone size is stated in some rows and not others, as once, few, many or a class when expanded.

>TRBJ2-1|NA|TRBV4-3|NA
TGCGCCAGCAGCCAAGGGGGAGTCGGGAATACCTACAATGAGCAGTTCTTC
CASSQGGVGNTYNEQFF
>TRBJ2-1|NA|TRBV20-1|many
TGCAGTGCTAGAGACCCCGGGTTCTCCTACAATGAGCAGTTCTTC
CSARDPGFSYNEQFF
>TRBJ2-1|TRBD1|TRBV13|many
TGTGCCAGCAGCTTAGGACAGGGGCCCTACAATGAGCAGTTCTTC
CASSLGQGPYNEQFF
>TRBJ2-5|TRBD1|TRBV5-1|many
TGCGCCAGCAGCCCGAGGGGGACAGGGGTACAAGAGACCCAGTACTTC
CASSPRGTGVQETQYF
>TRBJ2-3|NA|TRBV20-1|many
TGCAGTGCTAGTCCCCTTAACCGGGATTTCCAATTCACAGATACGCAGTATTTT
CSASPLNRDFQFTDTQYF
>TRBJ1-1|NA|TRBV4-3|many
TGCGCCAGCAGCCAAGAATCTCTGAACACTGAAGCTTTCTTT
CASSQESLNTEAFF
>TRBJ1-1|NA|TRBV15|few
TGTGCCACCAGCAGAGGTTTTATGAACACTGAAGCTTTCTTT
CATSRGFMNTEAFF
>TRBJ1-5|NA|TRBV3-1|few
TGTGCCAGCAGCCAAATGGGACCGGAGGGGGATCAGCCCCAGCATTTT
CASSQMGPEGDQPQHF
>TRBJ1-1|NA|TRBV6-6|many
TGTGCCAGCAGTCCCGAGGACAGAGTTATGAACACTGAAGCTTTCTTT
CASSPEDRVMNTEAFF
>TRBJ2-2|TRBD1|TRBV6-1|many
TGTGCCAGCAGTGAACAGGTGGGACAGGGCTTTCGTCTCACCGGGGAGCTGTTTTTT
CASSEQVGQGFRLTGELFF
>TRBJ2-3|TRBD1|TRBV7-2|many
TGTGCCAGCAGCTTAGTAGACTGGGACAGCGCAGATACGCAGTATTTT
CASSLVDWDSADTQYF
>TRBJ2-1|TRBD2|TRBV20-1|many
TGCAGTGCTACGGGACTAGCGGTATACAATGAGCAGTTCTTC
CSATGLAVYNEQFF
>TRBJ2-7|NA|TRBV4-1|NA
TGCGCCAGCAGCCAAGTCCAGGAGCCCTACGAGCAGTACTTC
CASSQVQEPYEQYF
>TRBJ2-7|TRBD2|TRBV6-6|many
TGTGCCAGCAGTTCGGTGGGACTAGCCGGAGTCGAGCAGTACTTC
CASSSVGLAGVEQYF
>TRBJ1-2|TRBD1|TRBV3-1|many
TGTGCCAGCAGCCAAGATCGGGACAGGGTCAGAGGTATATGTTACACCTTC
CASSQDRDRVRGICYTF
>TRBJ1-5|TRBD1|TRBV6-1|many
TGTGCCAGGCCGGGACAGGGCTTTCAGCCCCAGCATTTT
CARPGQGFQPQHF
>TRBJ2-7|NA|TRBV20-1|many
TGCAGTGCTAGGCAGGGTGTCGCCTACGAGCAGTACTTC
CSARQGVAYEQYF
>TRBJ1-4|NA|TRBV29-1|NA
TGCAGCGTTGAAGATCTTGGGGCAACTAATGAAAAACTGTTTTTT
CSVEDLGATNEKLFF
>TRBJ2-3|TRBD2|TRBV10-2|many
TGCGCCAGCTCTAGCGGGGTGTCCACAGATACGCAGTATTTT
CASSSGVSTDTQYF
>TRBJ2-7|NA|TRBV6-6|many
TGTGCCAGCAGTTACCCTCCCTCAACGAGTGCTATCTACGAGCAGTACTTC
CASSYPPSTSAIYEQYF
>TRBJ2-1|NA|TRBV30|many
TGTGCCTGGAGTGGGGGGAATGAGCAGTTCTTC
CAWSGGNEQFF
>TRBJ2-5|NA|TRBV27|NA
TGTGCCAGCAGTTTATGGGGGGTTGCACAAGAGACCCAGTACTTC
CASSLWGVAQETQYF
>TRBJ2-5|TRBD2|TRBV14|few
TGTGCCAGCATGCTGTCGGGGGGATTGGAAGAGACCCAGTACTTC
CASMLSGGLEETQYF
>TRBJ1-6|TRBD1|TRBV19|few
TGTGCCAGTAGCCCCGGACAGGGGGGTTCACCCCTCCACTTT
CASSPGQGGSPLHF
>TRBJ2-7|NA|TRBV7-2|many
TGTGCCAGCAGCCGATCGAGCAGCCCCTACGAGCAGTACTTC
CASSRSSSPYEQYF
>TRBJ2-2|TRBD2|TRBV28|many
TGTGCCAGCAGTTTTGGGCTAGCGGGGGCCCCGAACACCGGGGAGCTGTTTTTT
CASSFGLAGAPNTGELFF
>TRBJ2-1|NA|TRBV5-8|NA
TGTGCCAGAAGCTTGAGGTTTGCGCGGGAACTCAATGAGCAGTTCTTC
CARSLRFARELNEQFF
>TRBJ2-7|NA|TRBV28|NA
TGTGCCAGCAGTTTATGGGGGGGAAACCCCTACGAGCGGTACTTC
CASSLWGGNPYERYF
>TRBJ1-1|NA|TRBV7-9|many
TGTGCCAGCAGCTTAGCTGGGCGTGGGGGTACTGAAGCTTTCTTT
CASSLAGRGGTEAFF
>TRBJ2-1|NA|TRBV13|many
TGTGCCAGCAAAGGGGGTGGACAAATCAATGAGCAGTTCTTC
CASKGGGQINEQFF